A selection of T cell receptor beta chains follows, all from one sample in a study of OX40 agonist ivuxolimab in advanced cancers. Clones were read by immunoSEQ multiplex PCR, and TCRdb kept only the in-frame ones, dropping some. The sample yields approximately 74,000 clones, 80% to 95% seen once. The material was CD4+ or CD8+ T cells sorted from blood, obtained in a trial of the OX40 agonist ivuxolimab. These receptor sequences come from an adult with an advanced solid tumor such as melanoma, head and neck, liver or kidney cancer. CDR3s include the opening cysteine and the closing phenylalanine or tryptophan. The D gene is left open where the match is weak. For some rows the clone size is stated as once, few or many, or as a class when expanded; others skip it.

j_gene | v_gene | abundance | d_gene | CDR3aa | CDR3nt
TRBJ2-1 | TRBV5-1 | NA | NA | CASSTSSRDEQFF | TGCGCCAGCAGCACCTCCTCCCGGGATGAGCAGTTCTTC
TRBJ1-3 | TRBV11-2 | NA | NA | CASSTPRAGINTIYF | TGTGCCAGCAGCACCCCCCGTGCCGGGATAAACACCATATATTTT
TRBJ1-1 | TRBV28 | NA | NA | CASSLSPGVGMNTEAFF | TGTGCCAGCAGTTTATCGCCGGGAGTGGGAATGAACACTGAAGCTTTCTTT
TRBJ2-7 | TRBV4-3 | medium-sized | TRBD2 | CASSQATGGYYEQYF | TGCGCCAGCAGCCAAGCCACGGGAGGGTACTACGAGCAGTACTTC
TRBJ2-7 | TRBV27 | NA | TRBD2 | CASSPQGTSGRREQYF | TGTGCCAGCAGTCCCCAAGGGACTAGCGGGAGACGCGAGCAGTACTTC
TRBJ1-2 | TRBV5-4 | NA | NA | CASSLGTDTYGYTF | TGTGCCAGCAGCTTGGGAACAGATACATATGGCTACACCTTC
TRBJ2-4 | TRBV19 | NA | NA | CASSPARNIQYF | TGTGCCAGTAGTCCGGCCAGGAACATTCAGTACTTC
TRBJ2-1 | TRBV6-1 | NA | NA | CASSGLLVGNEQFF | TGTGCCAGCAGTGGACTCCTAGTAGGCAATGAGCAGTTCTTC
TRBJ2-7 | TRBV27 | NA | TRBD2 | CASRSSGTYEQYF | TGTGCCAGCAGATCTAGCGGGACCTACGAGCAGTACTTC
TRBJ2-5 | TRBV11-2 | NA | TRBD2 | CASSVLGLAEETQYF | TGTGCCAGCAGCGTATTGGGACTAGCTGAAGAGACCCAGTACTTC
TRBJ2-5 | TRBV27 | NA | NA | CASSFRQKETQYF | TGTGCCAGCAGTTTTCGGCAGAAAGAGACCCAGTACTTC
TRBJ1-5 | TRBV9 | once | NA | CASSTGPDSNQPQHF | TGTGCCAGCAGCACCGGACCAGACAGCAATCAGCCCCAGCATTTT
TRBJ2-5 | TRBV19 | once | NA | CASSIRQGNQETQYF | TGTGCCAGTAGTATTAGGCAGGGTAACCAAGAGACCCAGTACTTC
TRBJ2-2 | TRBV18 | NA | NA | CASSPPGGRDTGELFF | TGTGCCAGCTCACCCCCCGGCGGAAGGGACACCGGGGAGCTGTTTTTT
TRBJ2-2 | TRBV7-9 | NA | TRBD1 | CASSPPGQVATGELFF | TGTGCCAGCAGCCCCCCGGGACAGGTTGCCACCGGGGAGCTGTTTTTT
TRBJ1-1 | TRBV5-6 | NA | NA | CASSLGPNTEAFF | TGTGCCAGCAGTCTGGGCCCGAACACTGAAGCTTTCTTT
TRBJ2-1 | TRBV7-3 | NA | TRBD2 | CASSPTGGGSYNEQFF | TGTGCCAGCAGCCCCACTGGCGGGGGCTCCTACAATGAGCAGTTCTTC
TRBJ2-2 | TRBV18 | NA | TRBD1 | CASSAPGQGNTGELFF | TGTGCCAGCTCAGCCCCCGGACAGGGGAACACCGGGGAGCTGTTTTTT
TRBJ2-3 | TRBV2 | NA | NA | CASTSSRSSTDTQYF | TGTGCCAGCACCAGTTCCAGGAGTAGCACAGATACGCAGTATTTT
TRBJ1-5 | TRBV19 | NA | NA | CASSSGPGDLNSNQPQHF | TGTGCCAGTAGTAGCGGACCAGGGGACCTGAATAGCAATCAGCCCCAGCATTTT
TRBJ2-5 | TRBV27 | NA | NA | CASSSLAKAQETQYF | TGTGCCAGCAGTTCCCTCGCGAAGGCCCAAGAGACCCAGTACTTC
TRBJ2-2 | TRBV2 | NA | NA | CASSVLGSTGELFF | TGTGCCAGCAGTGTTCTGGGGAGCACCGGGGAGCTGTTTTTT
TRBJ2-7 | TRBV11-2 | once | NA | CASSLFGSSYEQYF | TGTGCCAGCAGCTTATTCGGGAGCTCCTACGAGCAGTACTTC
TRBJ2-1 | TRBV7-2 | NA | NA | CASSPKDEQFF | TGTGCCAGCAGCCCAAAGGATGAGCAGTTCTTC
TRBJ2-7 | TRBV6-1 | once | TRBD1 | CASSRDRGYEQYF | TGTGCCAGCTCGAGGGACAGGGGCTACGAGCAGTACTTC
TRBJ1-3 | TRBV9 | NA | TRBD1 | CASSFGTGTGNTIYF | TGTGCCAGCAGCTTCGGGACAGGCACTGGAAACACCATATATTTT
TRBJ1-5 | TRBV7-8 | NA | TRBD1 | CASSISGAQGEPQHF | TGTGCCAGCAGCATCTCCGGGGCACAGGGGGAGCCCCAGCATTTT
TRBJ1-5 | TRBV29-1 | NA | TRBD1 | CSVYSGQDNQPQHF | TGCAGCGTCTACTCGGGACAGGATAATCAGCCCCAGCATTTT
TRBJ2-3 | TRBV27 | NA | NA | CASKVRTWGTDTQYF | TGTGCCAGCAAGGTGCGGACCTGGGGCACAGATACGCAGTATTTT
TRBJ1-1 | TRBV19 | NA | NA | CASSAQGAEAFF | TGTGCCAGTAGTGCCCAGGGCGCTGAAGCTTTCTTT
TRBJ2-2 | TRBV7-3 | NA | NA | CASSLITGELFF | TGTGCCAGCAGCTTAATCACCGGGGAGCTGTTTTTT
TRBJ2-1 | TRBV19 | NA | NA | CASSGQGAYNEQFF | TGTGCCAGTAGTGGCCAGGGAGCTTACAATGAGCAGTTCTTC
TRBJ2-1 | TRBV5-4 | NA | TRBD1 | CASSLGLETGVYNEQFF | TGTGCCAGCAGCTTGGGACTTGAGACAGGGGTCTACAATGAGCAGTTCTTC
TRBJ2-1 | TRBV29-1 | NA | TRBD2 | CSVDGGRPSGGEQFF | TGCAGCGTTGATGGCGGGAGGCCCTCCGGGGGAGAGCAGTTCTTC
TRBJ1-1 | TRBV18 | NA | NA | CASSRSLGSLSTEAFF | TGTGCCAGCTCGCGGTCGTTAGGGAGTCTGTCCACTGAAGCTTTCTTT
TRBJ2-7 | TRBV7-2 | NA | NA | CASSLGFRPGEGEQYF | TGTGCCAGCAGCTTAGGGTTTCGGCCAGGCGAGGGCGAGCAGTACTTC
TRBJ2-6 | TRBV5-1 | NA | NA | CASSLGATKGGGANVLTF | TGCGCCAGCAGCTTGGGAGCGACAAAAGGTGGAGGGGCCAACGTCCTGACTTTC
TRBJ2-2 | TRBV5-6 | NA | TRBD2 | CASSFPWLAGGPGELFF | TGTGCCAGCAGCTTCCCCTGGTTAGCGGGAGGGCCCGGGGAGCTGTTTTTT
TRBJ1-2 | TRBV5-4 | NA | NA | CASSWNGATDGYTF | TGTGCCAGCAGCTGGAACGGGGCCACAGATGGCTACACCTTC
TRBJ2-2 | TRBV28 | NA | NA | CASSLSGELFF | TGTGCCAGCAGTTTATCCGGGGAGCTGTTTTTT
TRBJ1-2 | TRBV2 | NA | NA | CASSLWTENYGYTF | TGTGCCAGCAGCCTCTGGACAGAAAACTATGGCTACACCTTC
TRBJ2-1 | TRBV30 | NA | TRBD2 | CAWSSGLVTYNEQFF | TGTGCCTGGAGCAGTGGACTAGTTACCTACAATGAGCAGTTCTTC
TRBJ2-4 | TRBV7-2 | once | NA | CASSLVSARGNIQYF | TGTGCCAGCAGCTTAGTGTCAGCAAGGGGAAACATTCAGTACTTC